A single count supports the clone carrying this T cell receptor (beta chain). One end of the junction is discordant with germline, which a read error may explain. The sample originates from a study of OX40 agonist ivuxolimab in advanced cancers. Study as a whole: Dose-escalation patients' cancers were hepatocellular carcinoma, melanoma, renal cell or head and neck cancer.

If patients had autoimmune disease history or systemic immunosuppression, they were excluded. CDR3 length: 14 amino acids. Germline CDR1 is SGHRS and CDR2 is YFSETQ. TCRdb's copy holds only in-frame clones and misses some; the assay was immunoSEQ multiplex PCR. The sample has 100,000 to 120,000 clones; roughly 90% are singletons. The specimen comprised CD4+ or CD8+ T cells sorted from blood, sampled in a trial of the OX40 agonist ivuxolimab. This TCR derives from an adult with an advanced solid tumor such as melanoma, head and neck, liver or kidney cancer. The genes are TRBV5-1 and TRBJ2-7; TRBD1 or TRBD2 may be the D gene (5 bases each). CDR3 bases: TGCGTCAGCAGCCCCGGGGACGCAGCCTACGAGCAGTACTTC. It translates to CVSSPGDAAYEQYF. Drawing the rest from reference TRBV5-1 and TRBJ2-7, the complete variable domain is KAGVTQTPRYLIKTRGQQVTLSCSPISGHRSVSWYQQTPGQGLQFLFEYFSETQRNKGNFPGRFSGRQFSNSRSEMNVSTLELGDSALYLCVSSPGDAAYEQYFGPGTRLTVT.